Included here is one T cell receptor (beta chain) sequence, with context. The data were obtained in a study of T-cell memory formation after mild COVID-19. Trimming took off 3 bases at V and 3 bases at J, with 11 bases between the two ends. Looked up from germline, CDR1 is MNHEY and CDR2 is SMNVEV (reference sequence). The CDR3 sequence is 15 residues long. One entry per CDR3 protein, called by TCRdb with MiXCR from the 5' RACE reads. The table records approximately 290,000 distinct CDR3 sequences, 19% of them present only once. The chain couples TRBV27 to TRBJ1-4; perhaps TRBD1 as D (5 bases). The receptor was derived from a man between 18 and 35 years old who had mild COVID-19 (a few samples of this study predate the infection). Cell type and time point are not known. The sequenced sample was PBMCs or a T cell subset sorted from them (not recorded which). The CDR3 DNA sequence: TGTGCCAGCAGTTTTGTGGGGGAGGCTAATGAAAAACTGTTTTTT. This gives the protein CASSFVGEANEKLFF.